This TCR beta chain was documented in a study of blood T cells in healthy people across ages. Study-wide points: What prevented conclusive comparison of naive and antigen-experienced cells was that PBMCs were unsorted.

Combining a sample-barcoded 5' primer with a J-beta primer mix, a second PCR ran for about 6 to 11 cycles. One entry per CDR3 protein, called by TCRdb with MiXCR from the 5' RACE reads. The profile shows about 1.1 million distinct CDR3 sequences, roughly two fifths of them singletons. Concerning this clonotype: What it binds is not known.

Sequenced sample: blood. The TCR sequence derives from a man younger than 35 in good health.

Here the CDR3 DNA reads TGTGCCAGCAGTCTAGCGGGGGCGCCCACAGATACGCAGTATTTT. This sequence encodes CASSLAGAPTDTQYF. This chain connects TRBV6-1 to TRBJ2-3; 10 bases line up with TRBD2. The V gene end was trimmed by 5 bases and the J gene end by 2 bases; junction bases not matched to a gene: 4. Per the germline V gene, CDR1 is MNHNS and CDR2 is SASEGT. The CDR3 contains 15 residues.